The 19 T cell receptor beta chains below all came from one sample that was sequenced in a study of blood T cell repertoires in COVID-19. Clones were read by immunoSEQ multiplex PCR, and TCRdb kept only the in-frame ones, dropping some. In the table there are 90,000 or so clones, 70% to 90% of which are singletons. Sequenced sample: peripheral blood. The receptor source for this set is a man in his sixties with acute or convalescent COVID-19.

This rearrangement joins TRBV18 to TRBJ1-2; D possibly corresponds to TRBD1 (6 bases). V was pared by 6 bases and J by 4 bases, with 18 bases between. This CDR3 is built from 15 residues. Germline V gene data show CDR1 as KGHSH and CDR2 as LQKENI. The CDR3 nucleotides are TGTGCCAGCTCCCCAACGGGGGGCGATCCCTATGGCTACACCTTC. This sequence encodes CASSPTGGDPYGYTF.

The genes are TRBV28 and TRBJ1-3; weak D call: TRBD1 (5 bases). This CDR3 is 18 amino acids long. Germline CDR1 MDHEN, CDR2 SYDVKM. With 1 base removed from V and 0 bases from J, the gap between germline ends came to 16 bases. CDR3 in amino acids: CASSLSGIGQDSGNTIYF. CDR3 in DNA: TGTGCCAGCAGTTTATCAGGTATTGGACAAGACTCTGGAAACACCATATATTTT.

The V call is TRBV7-2, the J call TRBJ2-2; 9 nucleotides agree with TRBD2. Germline trimming cut 5 bases from V and 7 bases from J; bases unmatched to any gene: 11. From germline, CDR1 is SGHTA and CDR2 FQGNSA. The CDR3 is 16 amino acids. CDR3 nucleotides: TGTGCCAGCAGCGCCTCCTCTAGCGGGGTCGGCGGGGAGCTGTTTTTT. Its protein is CASSASSSGVGGELFF.

The gene calls are TRBV13 and TRBJ2-3; 8 bases map to TRBD2. In germline, CDR1 is PRHDT, CDR2 FYEKMQ (reference sequence). This CDR3 is built from 17 residues. Unmatched junction bases numbered 14, after V lost 6 bases and J lost 3 bases. The CDR3 protein is CASRARGGAGVTDTQYF. Written as DNA, the CDR3 is TGTGCCAGCAGAGCCCGGGGCGGAGCGGGGGTGACAGATACGCAGTATTTT.

This chain joins TRBV5-8 and TRBJ1-5; D not certain. CDR1 SGHTS and CDR2 YDEGEE come from the germline V gene. Trimming pared 1 base from V and 3 bases from J, leaving 11 bases between. This CDR3 region has 15 residues. The CDR3 sequence: CASSLRRSFNQPQHF. The CDR3 nucleotides are TGTGCCAGCAGCTTGCGGAGGAGTTTCAATCAGCCCCAGCATTTT.

The V and J genes are TRBV5-8 and TRBJ2-5, with TRBD1 as a possible D gene (6 bases). CDR1 and CDR2 from the germline V gene are SGHTS and YDEGEE. CDR3 size: 15 residues. Trimming stripped 6 bases from V and 1 base from J, with 16 bases between. The CDR3 sequence is CASKLGANFQETQYF. CDR3 bases: TGTGCCAGCAAGTTGGGGGCGAACTTCCAAGAGACCCAGTACTTC.

The rearrangement joins TRBV9 to TRBJ2-6; possibly TRBD1 for D (5 bases). CDR1 and CDR2 (germline): SGDLS, YYNGEE. Trimming took 4 bases from V and 0 from J, leaving 14 bases between them. The CDR3 contains 17 residues. The DNA of the CDR3 is TGTGCCAGCAGCCCCAGGGTTAGGGGCTCTGGGGCCAACGTCCTGACTTTC. Amino acid sequence: CASSPRVRGSGANVLTF.

The J gene is TRBJ1-1, the V gene TRBV14, with 9 bases lining up with TRBD1. V was pared by 4 bases and J by 4 bases, with 16 bases of the junction left unmatched. The CDR3 is 18 residues long. Germline values: CDR1 SGHDN, CDR2 FVKESK. This CDR3 is CASSPYHGQGRGGTEAFF. The CDR3 bases are TGTGCCAGCAGCCCCTATCACGGACAGGGGCGAGGGGGCACTGAAGCTTTCTTT.

This clone has a handful of counts. This sequence joins TRBV11-2 and TRBJ2-1; 11 bases align to TRBD2. CDR3 size: 15 residues. J gave up 7 bases and V 4 bases, and 6 bases lay outside the gene matches. Germline V gene data show CDR1 as SGHAT and CDR2 as FQNNGV. The CDR3 spells CASSYTSGGINEQFF. In DNA form, the CDR3 reads TGTGCCAGCAGCTACACTAGCGGGGGCATTAATGAGCAGTTCTTC. The entire variable domain, with the rest obtained from reference TRBV11-2 and TRBJ2-1, is as follows: EAGVAQSPRYKIIEKRQSVAFWCNPISGHATLYWYQQILGQGPKLLIQFQNNGVVDDSQLPKDRFSAERLKGVDSTLKIQPAKLEDSAVYLCASSYTSGGINEQFFGPGTRLTVL.

This clone appeared a few times. The junction does not match germline at one end; this may be a read error. This chain links TRBV29-1 with TRBJ1-3; possible D gene TRBD1, 6 bases. Germline V gives CDR1 SQVTM, CDR2 ANQGSEA. This CDR3 comprises 14 residues. The CDR3 protein is CSVEGGLGGNTIYF. The CDR3 DNA follows: TGCAGCGTCGAAGGGGGACTGGGAGGAAACACCATATATTTT. Looking up the rest from reference TRBV29-1 and TRBJ1-3 gives the full variable domain: SAVISQKPSRDICQRGTSLTIQCQVDSQVTMMFWYRQQPGQSLTLIATANQGSEATYESGFVIDKFPISRPNLTFSTLTVSNMSPEDSSIYLCSVEGGLGGNTIYFGEGSWLTVV.

The genes are TRBV14 and TRBJ1-6; 10 bases fit TRBD1. CDR1 is SGHDN and CDR2 is FVKESK in the germline V gene. This CDR3 spans 16 amino acids. V lost 6 bases, J lost 8 bases, and 10 bases stayed unmatched. The CDR3 reads CASRESGTGAYSPLHF. The CDR3 coding sequence is TGTGCCAGCAGAGAATCCGGGACAGGGGCTTATTCACCCCTCCACTTT.

The chain couples TRBV7-6 to TRBJ2-3; D possibly corresponds to TRBD2 (5 bases). Germline CDR1 SGHVS, CDR2 FNYEAQ. CDR3 length equals 14 residues. Trimming took 3 bases from V and 0 from J, leaving 7 bases between them. The chain's CDR3 is CASSLRVSTDTQYF. CDR3 nucleotides: TGTGCCAGCAGCTTGCGGGTGAGCACAGATACGCAGTATTTT.

The V call is TRBV28, the J call TRBJ1-2, with 7 bases lining up with TRBD1. Trimming at V came to 4 bases and at J to 6 bases, leaving 11 bases not matched to a gene. This CDR3 is 15 amino acids long. CDR1 is MDHEN and CDR2 is SYDVKM in the germline V gene. Here the CDR3 reads CASSYLSGQRNGYTF. CDR3 DNA: TGTGCCAGCAGTTACCTTTCGGGACAGCGAAATGGCTACACCTTC.

The rearrangement links TRBV5-1 to TRBJ2-7; TRBD2 matches 11 bases. CDR1 SGHRS and CDR2 YFSETQ come from the germline V gene. This CDR3 spans 16 amino acids. Trimming cost V 0 bases and J 4 bases; bases outside gene matches: 6. This chain's CDR3 is CASSLGWGLAVYEQYF. As DNA, the CDR3 is TGCGCCAGCAGCTTGGGATGGGGACTAGCGGTTTACGAGCAGTACTTC. The whole variable domain, filled in from reference TRBV5-1 and TRBJ2-7, reads KAGVTQTPRYLIKTRGQQVTLSCSPISGHRSVSWYQQTPGQGLQFLFEYFSETQRNKGNFPGRFSGRQFSNSRSEMNVSTLELGDSALYLCASSLGWGLAVYEQYFGPGTRLTVT.

For this clone: In the same sample, other DNA sequences code for this CDR3. The chain couples TRBV7-9 to TRBJ1-5; TRBD1 might be the D (5 bases). The V gene's germline CDR1 is SEHNR and CDR2 FQNEAQ (reference sequence). The V and J ends lost 2 bases and 4 bases respectively, with 6 bases between them. The CDR3 consists of 13 residues. CDR3 in DNA: TGTGCCAGCAGCTTATCAGGGAATCAGCCCCAGCATTTT. Its translation: CASSLSGNQPQHF.

This chain joins TRBV5-5 and TRBJ2-7, with 8 bases aligning to TRBD1. Germline V gives CDR1 SGHKS, CDR2 YYEKEE (reference sequence). With V trimmed by 6 bases and J by 3 bases, 11 bases remained unmatched. The CDR3 sequence is 15 residues long. The CDR3 nucleotides are TGTGCCAGCATCCTCAGTCCAGGGGGCAACTACGAGCAGTACTTC. Its translation: CASILSPGGNYEQYF.

This rearrangement joins TRBV6-6 to TRBJ2-1; 8 bases map to TRBD1. The V gene end was trimmed by 2 bases and the J gene end by 7 bases; junction bases not matched to a gene: 10. The CDR3 loop spans 16 amino acids. Per germline, CDR1 MNHNY and CDR2 SVGAGI (reference sequence). In nucleotides, the CDR3 is TGTGCCAGCAGTTACCTAGGCCGACAGGGGTTGAATGAGCAGTTCTTC. Translation gives CASSYLGRQGLNEQFF.

As DNA, the CDR3 is TGTGCCAGCAGCCCATCTTGGGGACAGGGGTTTGCGGGAGGCCAAAGGTATGAGCAGTTCTTC. Translated: CASSPSWGQGFAGGQRYEQFF. The gene calls are TRBV7-6 and TRBJ2-1; TRBD1 matches 10 bases. V dropped 5 bases and J dropped 8; count of bases not matched to a gene: 27. The germline CDR1 and CDR2 sequences are SGHVS and FNYEAQ. This CDR3 has 21 residues. The entire variable domain, with the rest obtained from reference TRBV7-6 and TRBJ2-1, is as follows: GAGVSQSPRYKVTKRGQDVALRCDPISGHVSLYWYRQALGQGPEFLTYFNYEAQQDKSGLPNDRFSAERPEGSISTLTIQRTEQRDSAMYRCASSPSWGQGFAGGQRYEQFFGPGTRLTVL.

The chain employs TRBV18 and TRBJ2-7; the D gene is possibly TRBD2 (5 bases). The CDR3 length is 15 residues. Germline lookup yields CDR1 KGHSH and CDR2 LQKENI. The ends were cut back, 0 bases at V and 3 bases at J, with 12 bases in the middle. CDR3 residues: CASSPPTTEGYEQYF. CDR3 nucleotides: TGTGCCAGCTCACCACCGACGACTGAGGGCTACGAGCAGTACTTC. The whole variable domain, filled in from reference TRBV18 and TRBJ2-7, reads NAGVMQNPRHLVRRRGQEARLRCSPMKGHSHVYWYRQLPEEGLKFMVYLQKENIIDESGMPKERFSAEFPKEGPSILRIQQVVRGDSAAYFCASSPPTTEGYEQYFGPGTRLTVT.